This TCR beta chain was identified during a study of blood T cells in healthy people across ages. For the second PCR, which ran for about 7 to 12 cycles, a sample-barcoded 5' primer and a J-beta primer mix were used. TCRdb re-analysed the 5' RACE reads in MiXCR, keeping a single row per CDR3 protein. The sample yields about 750,000 distinct CDR3 sequences, roughly 53% seen once. The CDR3 runs to 15 residues. Trimming cost V 8 bases and J 9 bases; bases outside gene matches: 15. Germline assignment: CDR1 LNHDA and CDR2 SQIVND (reference sequence). Individuals who donated were healthy Caucasians from Russia aged roughly 6 to 90.

The clonotype comes from a man older than 75 in good health. V usage is TRBV19 and J usage is TRBJ2-1; TRBD2 agrees at 8 bases. Sequencing was carried out using blood. CDR3 protein: CASGAWGSGTGEQFF. As DNA, the CDR3 is TGTGCCAGTGGGGCTTGGGGTAGCGGGACTGGTGAGCAGTTCTTC.